The 14 T cell receptor beta chains below were found in one sample sequenced in a study of blood T cell repertoires in COVID-19. The protocol was immunoSEQ multiplex PCR, while the TCRdb copy is restricted to in-frame clones and leaves out a portion. This table holds some 250,000 clones, 85% to 90% found once. The specimen was PBMCs or T cells enriched from blood (not recorded which). These receptors were taken from a man younger than 35 who had recovered from COVID-19.

V is TRBV19 and J is TRBJ1-1; D not resolved. The CDR3 contains 14 residues. Germline loops: CDR1 LNHDA, CDR2 SQIVND (reference sequence). Trimming removed 4 bases at V and 2 bases at J, with 11 bases between. CDR3 protein: CASSSWRVNTEAFF. CDR3 coding DNA: TGTGCCAGTAGTAGTTGGAGGGTTAACACTGAAGCTTTCTTT.

The chain uses TRBV6-5 and TRBJ1-4; D ambiguous. The CDR3 covers 11 residues. Germline CDR1 is MNHEY and CDR2 is SVGAGI. V was pared by 2 bases and J by 7 bases, with 2 bases between. The CDR3 is CASSYLEKLFF. The CDR3 DNA reads TGTGCCAGCAGTTACCTTGAAAAACTGTTTTTT.

The CDR3 DNA sequence: TGTGCCAGCAGCCCGGGACTAGCGGGAGGGCTCTACAATGAGCAGTTCTTC. Protein: CASSPGLAGGLYNEQFF. This chain joins TRBV3-1 (or the pseudogene TRBV3-2) and TRBJ2-1; 16 bases agree with TRBD2. Germline CDR1 and CDR2: LGHDT and YNNKEL (reference sequence). Losses at the gene ends were 4 bases for V and 3 bases for J; bases not matched to a gene: 3. This CDR3 region has 17 residues.

The J gene is TRBJ1-2, the V gene TRBV2; TRBD1 agrees at 8 bases. Germline assignment: CDR1 SNHLY and CDR2 FYNNEI. The CDR3 runs 12 residues. J gave up 5 bases and V 7 bases, and 3 bases lay outside the gene matches. CDR3 sequence reads: CASNRGEYGYTF. CDR3 in DNA: TGTGCCAGCAACAGGGGGGAGTATGGCTACACCTTC.

The J gene is TRBJ1-5, the V gene TRBV27; 7 nucleotides agree with TRBD1. Germline V CDR1 and CDR2: MNHEY, SMNVEV (reference sequence). V lost 6 bases, J lost 6 bases, and 8 bases stayed unmatched. CDR3 length: 14 amino acids. The CDR3 is CASSTTGETQPQHF. The DNA for the CDR3 is TGTGCCAGCAGCACTACAGGGGAGACTCAGCCCCAGCATTTT.

This chain links TRBV7-9 with TRBJ1-2; 7 nucleotides line up with TRBD1. Germline V gene sequence: CDR1 SEHNR, CDR2 FQNEAQ (reference sequence). Trimming removed 4 bases from V and 4 bases from J; junction bases left unmatched: 6. This CDR3 spans 14 amino acids. CDR3 residues: CASSSGQTAYGYTF. The CDR3 DNA reads as TGTGCCAGCAGCTCGGGACAGACCGCCTATGGCTACACCTTC.

CDR3 in amino acids: CASSPGQGGEETQYF. The CDR3 DNA is TGTGCCAGCAGCCCGGGGCAGGGGGGAGAAGAGACCCAGTACTTC. The chain combines TRBV7-9 with TRBJ2-5, with D possibly matching TRBD1 (7 bases). From germline, CDR1 is SEHNR and CDR2 FQNEAQ (reference sequence). The length of the CDR3 is 15 residues. V dropped 5 bases and J dropped 3 bases, with 16 bases sitting between them.

This clone was seen once. The V gene is TRBV5-1, the J gene TRBJ2-5, with a weak D call TRBD2 (5 bases). V was trimmed by 1 base and J by 2 bases, leaving 9 bases between them. This CDR3 has 14 amino acids. Germline V CDR1 and CDR2: SGHRS, YFSETQ. In nucleotides, the CDR3 is TGCGCCAGCAGCTTGCGGACGGGACAAGAGACCCAGTACTTC. Translating it yields CASSLRTGQETQYF.

The genes are TRBV6-1 and TRBJ2-1, with TRBD1 identical over 8 bases. Germline CDR1 MNHNS, CDR2 SASEGT. The CDR3 sequence is 11 residues long. The J segment lost 9 bases and the V segment lost 7 bases, leaving 2 bases of the junction unmatched. The CDR3 spells CASTDRAEQFF. The CDR3 region has the DNA TGTGCCAGCACGGACAGGGCTGAGCAGTTCTTC.

This clone was counted at least ten times. This chain connects TRBV6-5 to TRBJ1-6; 7 nucleotides line up with TRBD1. Looked up from germline, CDR1 is MNHEY and CDR2 is SVGAGI. The junction had 6 bases not matched to a gene; V was cut back by 4 bases and J by 9 bases. The CDR3 spans 14 residues. The CDR3 spells CASSFHRGTSPLHF. CDR3 nucleotide sequence: TGTGCCAGCAGTTTCCACAGGGGAACTTCACCCCTCCACTTT.

The chain couples TRBV7-9 to TRBJ1-2; weak D call: TRBD1 (5 bases). CDR1 and CDR2 (germline): SEHNR, FQNEAQ (reference sequence). The CDR3 consists of 16 residues. The V and J ends lost 1 base and 2 bases respectively, with 14 bases between them. The CDR3 DNA is TGTGCCAGCAGCTTAGAGCCGACAGCCTCAAACTATGGCTACACCTTC. As protein: CASSLEPTASNYGYTF.

This chain connects TRBV28 to TRBJ1-4; D call uncertain. Germline values: CDR1 MDHEN, CDR2 SYDVKM. This CDR3 region has 12 residues. Deletions cut 5 bases from V and 8 bases from J, with 9 bases between. Here the CDR3 DNA reads TGTGCCAGCAGTCCCCGGCGGGAAAAACTGTTTTTT. Translated: CASSPRREKLFF.

The chain links TRBV15 to TRBJ2-7, with a possible D match to TRBD1 (6 bases). V shed 0 bases and J shed 6 bases, with 18 bases lying between them. Germline CDR1 reads LNHNV; CDR2 reads YYDKDF (reference sequence). The CDR3 sequence is 16 residues long. The CDR3 nucleotides are TGTGCCACCAGCAGAGATCGGGACATAAGCTACTCCGAGCAGTACTTC. This translates into CATSRDRDISYSEQYF. The full variable domain, its missing parts supplied by reference TRBV15 and TRBJ2-7, is DAMVIQNPRYQVTQFGKPVTLSCSQTLNHNVMYWYQQKSSQAPKLLFHYYDKDFNNEADTPDNFQSRRPNTSFCFLDIRSPGLGDTAMYLCATSRDRDISYSEQYFGPGTRLTVT.

This chain joins TRBV5-1 and TRBJ2-7; a weak D match, TRBD2 (5 bases). The germline gives CDR1 SGHRS, CDR2 YFSETQ. CDR3 size: 13 residues. V lost 4 bases to trimming and J lost 3 bases, with 11 bases between them. CDR3 DNA sequence: TGCGCCAGCAGCCTACAAGCGGACTACGAGCAGTACTTC. Its translation: CASSLQADYEQYF.